Listed below are T cell receptor beta chains from one sample, sequenced in a study of shared clonotypes between healthy human individuals. Clones were sequenced by immunoSEQ multiplex PCR, and TCRdb holds only the in-frame ones, with some missing. This table has approximately 720,000 clones, roughly 94% appearing once. The sample was naive CD8+ T cells sorted from blood. The receptors shown here come from a man aged 25 to 40 in good health. The CDR3 runs from the conserved cysteine through the conserved F or W. D genes are given only for firm matches. Size is omitted from some rows. Given values are once, few, many or a class for expanded clones.

V gene	J gene	D gene	clone size	CDR3 protein	CDR3 DNA
TRBV15	TRBJ2-6	-	once	CATSGDRRDVLTF	TGTGCCACCAGCGGTGACAGGAGAGACGTCCTGACTTTC
TRBV27	TRBJ2-6	-	-	CASSLLAGANVLTF	TGTGCCAGCAGTTTACTCGCTGGGGCCAACGTCCTGACTTTC
TRBV27	TRBJ2-7	TRBD1	-	CASSLNQGQGDEQYF	TGTGCCAGCAGTTTAAATCAGGGACAGGGTGACGAGCAGTACTTC
TRBV27	TRBJ1-5	-	-	CASSSASGTQPQHF	TGTGCCAGCAGTTCCGCCTCAGGGACTCAGCCCCAGCATTTT
TRBV7-9	TRBJ2-7	-	-	CASSLGTLEQYF	TGTGCCAGCAGCTTGGGGACTTTAGAGCAGTACTTC
TRBV30	TRBJ2-7	-	once	CAWSSRSYEQYF	TGTGCCTGGAGTTCTAGATCCTACGAGCAGTACTTC
TRBV10-1	TRBJ2-1	-	-	CARTDLDRGRITSGRGYEQFF	TGCGCCAGGACGGATTTGGACAGGGGGCGCATTACAAGCGGGAGGGGGTATGAGCAGTTCTTC
TRBV27	TRBJ2-7	TRBD2	-	CASSLASGYEQYF	TGTGCCAGCAGTTTAGCTAGCGGGTACGAGCAGTACTTC
TRBV6-5	TRBJ1-5	-	-	CASSRDGSNQPQHF	TGTGCCAGCAGTCGAGACGGAAGCAATCAGCCCCAGCATTTT
TRBV28	TRBJ2-7	-	once	CASNFLGSYEQYF	TGTGCCAGCAATTTCCTGGGGTCCTACGAGCAGTACTTC
TRBV4-2	TRBJ2-5	TRBD2	-	CASSLWTSGGQETQYF	TGTGCCAGCAGCCTTTGGACTAGCGGGGGCCAAGAGACCCAGTACTTC
TRBV9	TRBJ2-3	-	-	CASSPGTGTDTQYF	TGTGCCAGCAGCCCTGGGACTGGCACAGATACGCAGTATTTT
TRBV27	TRBJ1-1	-	-	CASSLGLWTEAFF	TGTGCCAGCAGTTTAGGCCTTTGGACTGAAGCTTTCTTT
TRBV18	TRBJ2-7	-	-	CASSQDRSVSYEQYF	TGTGCCAGCTCACAGGACAGATCAGTTTCCTACGAGCAGTACTTC
TRBV18	TRBJ2-7	-	-	CASSPDSSYEQYF	TGTGCCAGCTCACCCGACAGTTCCTACGAGCAGTACTTC
TRBV23-1	TRBJ1-5	-	-	CASSHKRVLYSNQPQHF	TGCGCCAGCAGTCACAAACGGGTTCTTTATAGCAATCAGCCCCAGCATTTT
TRBV25-1	TRBJ1-2	TRBD1	-	CASEGDRGRRHYGYTF	TGTGCTTCCGAAGGGGACAGGGGGCGCCGACACTATGGCTACACCTTC
TRBV10-3	TRBJ2-7	-	-	CAITREASYEQYF	TGTGCCATCACGAGGGAGGCATCCTACGAGCAGTACTTC
TRBV4-3	TRBJ1-2	-	-	CASSQEGLGVGYTF	TGCGCCAGCAGCCAGGAAGGGTTAGGGGTTGGCTACACCTTC
TRBV18	TRBJ1-5	-	-	CASARGSNQPQHF	TGTGCCAGCGCTCGAGGGAGCAATCAGCCCCAGCATTTT
TRBV7-8	TRBJ1-5	TRBD1	-	CASSPDRAGYSNQPQHF	TGTGCCAGCAGCCCTGACAGGGCGGGGTATAGCAATCAGCCCCAGCATTTT
TRBV9	TRBJ2-1	-	-	CASSQEGRGSYNEQFF	TGTGCCAGCAGCCAGGAAGGCAGGGGCTCCTACAATGAGCAGTTCTTC
TRBV5-4	TRBJ1-4	TRBD1	-	CASSDRDRGVANEKLFF	TGTGCCAGCAGCGACCGGGACAGGGGAGTTGCTAATGAAAAACTGTTTTTT
TRBV29-1	TRBJ2-1	-	-	CSVDVAYEQFF	TGCAGCGTTGACGTCGCTTATGAGCAGTTCTTC
TRBV7-7	TRBJ2-7	TRBD1	-	CASSPGQGRAYEQYF	TGTGCTAGCAGCCCGGGACAGGGAAGGGCCTACGAGCAGTACTTC
TRBV2	TRBJ2-7	-	-	CASSEGGRGYEQYF	TGTGCCAGCAGTGAAGGGGGTCGTGGATACGAGCAGTACTTC
TRBV27	TRBJ1-1	-	-	CASSFLPPNTEAFF	TGTGCCAGCAGTTTCCTCCCACCGAACACTGAAGCTTTCTTT
TRBV11-1	TRBJ2-5	TRBD1	-	CASSLIGGETQYF	TGTGCCAGCAGCTTAATAGGGGGCGAGACCCAGTACTTC
TRBV7-6	TRBJ2-7	-	-	CASSLDRDLREQYF	TGTGCCAGCAGCTTAGACCGAGATTTGAGGGAGCAGTACTTC